The 32 T cell receptor beta chains below were found in one sample sequenced in a study of control samples from healthy donors and cancer patients. Here immunoSEQ multiplex PCR was the method, and the copy in TCRdb shows in-frame clones only, minus some. Here the sample spans approximately 150,000 clones, about 90% being singletons. Sequenced: blood. The receptors were sampled from a man younger than 35 in good health.

Comments on this clone: Distinct nucleotide sequences in the sample also encode this CDR3. The genes are TRBV5-1 and TRBJ1-2, with 7 bases lining up with TRBD1. CDR1 and CDR2 (germline): SGHRS, YFSETQ. The CDR3 has 13 amino acids. V was pared by 1 base and J by 3 bases, with 0 bases of the junction left unmatched. The CDR3 is CASSLQGDYGYTF. The CDR3 nucleotides are TGCGCCAGCAGCTTGCAGGGGGACTATGGCTACACCTTC.

On this clone: The same CDR3 arises from other DNA sequences in this sample as well. This chain connects TRBV5-1 to TRBJ1-2; 8 bases map to TRBD1. V dropped 4 bases and J dropped 3; count of bases not matched to a gene: 5. Per germline, CDR1 SGHRS and CDR2 YFSETQ. CDR3 length equals 14 residues. CDR3 sequence: CASSPDRVDYGYTF. The CDR3 coding sequence is TGCGCCAGCAGCCCGGACAGGGTAGACTATGGCTACACCTTC.

V usage is TRBV5-1 and J usage is TRBJ2-2; unclear D gene. The CDR3 totals 16 residues. Trimming took off 0 bases at V and 1 base at J, with 10 bases between the two ends. Germline loops: CDR1 SGHRS, CDR2 YFSETQ. The CDR3 nucleotides read TGCGCCAGCAGCTTGGTTGGGATTGTGAACACCGGGGAGCTGTTTTTT. As protein: CASSLVGIVNTGELFF.

The V and J genes are TRBV3-1 (or the pseudogene TRBV3-2) and TRBJ1-2, with a possible D match to TRBD1 (6 bases). Germline V gene data show CDR1 as LGHDT and CDR2 as YNNKEL (reference sequence). V was trimmed by 4 bases and J by 5 bases, leaving 14 bases between them. This CDR3 is built from 14 residues. The CDR3 loop reads CASSPSTGPYGYTF. As DNA, the CDR3 is TGTGCCAGCAGCCCCTCGACAGGACCTTATGGCTACACCTTC.

This clone was seen more than once but under ten times. This chain uses TRBV19 with TRBJ1-2; possible D gene TRBD1, 6 bases. Germline loops: CDR1 LNHDA, CDR2 SQIVND (reference sequence). The CDR3 runs to 14 residues. Between the trimmed V and J ends, which lost 5 bases and 2 bases, there was a span of 12 bases. This chain's CDR3 is CASSSGGPNYGYTF. The CDR3 nucleotides read TGTGCCAGTAGTTCCGGGGGCCCGAACTATGGCTACACCTTC.

With respect to this clone: A junction boundary mismatches the germline segment, possibly from a read error. The chain is built from TRBV6-4 and TRBJ1-5, with 10 bases fitting TRBD1. The germline CDR1 and CDR2 sequences are MRHNA and SNTAGT. The CDR3 consists of 14 residues. CDR3 DNA sequence: TGTGCCAGCAGTGAGACAGGGGGCAACCAGCCCCAGCATTTT. Protein product: CASSETGGNQPQHF.

This clone was seen a single time. The rearrangement links TRBV5-4 to TRBJ2-6, with D perhaps matching TRBD1 or TRBD2 (5 bases each). CDR3 size: 18 residues. Germline values: CDR1 SGHNT, CDR2 YYREEE (reference sequence). The V and J ends lost 0 bases and 2 bases respectively, with 15 bases between them. The CDR3 coding sequence is TGTGCCAGCAGCTTGGTGGGGAAGGGGAGACCTGGGGCCAACGTCCTGACTTTC. Translation gives CASSLVGKGRPGANVLTF.

V is TRBV6-5 and J is TRBJ1-2; 7 nucleotides line up with TRBD1. The junction had 12 bases not matched to a gene; V was cut back by 4 bases and J by 4 bases. Germline lookup yields CDR1 MNHEY and CDR2 SVGAGI. The CDR3 extends over 16 amino acids. DNA of the CDR3: TGTGCCAGCAGTTCCCCCCCTCAGTCAGGGGGCTATGGCTACACCTTC. It encodes CASSSPPQSGGYGYTF.

CDR3 in amino acids: CASSTTFSSSYNEQFF. The CDR3 DNA is TGTGCCAGCAGCACCACCTTCTCCAGCTCCTACAATGAGCAGTTCTTC. The chain uses TRBV14 and TRBJ2-1; unclear D gene. CDR1 is SGHDN, CDR2 FVKESK, per germline. The CDR3 runs to 16 residues. Trimming cost V 5 bases and J 0 bases, with 14 bases left between them.

This clone was counted only a few times. The chain is built from TRBV3-1 (or the pseudogene TRBV3-2) and TRBJ1-5, with TRBD1 as a possible D gene (6 bases). Germline CDR1 LGHDT, CDR2 YNNKEL (reference sequence). The CDR3 consists of 13 residues. With 6 bases removed from V and 7 bases from J, the gap between germline ends came to 13 bases. The CDR3 sequence: CASRQGAGQPQHF. Written as DNA, the CDR3 is TGTGCCAGCAGACAGGGAGCTGGGCAGCCCCAGCATTTT.

The chain combines TRBV12-3 or TRBV12-4 with TRBJ1-5; no firm D call. The CDR3 is 13 amino acids. V was shortened by 5 bases and J by 7 bases, with 12 bases between the two germline ends. CDR3 nucleotides: TGTGCCAGCAGTCTCGACCCGGCCCAGCCCCAGCATTTT. Protein product: CASSLDPAQPQHF.

The chain uses TRBV6-5 and TRBJ1-4; D is perhaps TRBD1 (6 bases). CDR1 MNHEY and CDR2 SVGAGI come from the germline V gene. This CDR3 has 13 amino acids. Between the trimmed V and J ends, which lost 7 bases and 7 bases, there was a span of 13 bases. Here the CDR3 reads CASTYREGEKLFF. CDR3 sequence (DNA): TGTGCCAGCACCTACAGGGAGGGTGAAAAACTGTTTTTT.

The genes are TRBV7-9 and TRBJ2-2; no reliable D call. In germline, CDR1 is SEHNR, CDR2 FQNEAQ (reference sequence). CDR3 length equals 14 residues. V was shortened by 2 bases and J by 3 bases, with 7 bases between the two germline ends. CDR3 residues: CASSLRSYTGELFF. The CDR3 nucleotides read TGTGCCAGCAGCTTAAGGTCTTACACCGGGGAGCTGTTTTTT.

J is TRBJ2-2 and V is TRBV9; TRBD2 is a possible D gene (5 bases). In germline, CDR1 is SGDLS, CDR2 YYNGEE. This CDR3 is 14 amino acids long. V shed 0 bases and J shed 5 bases, with 8 bases lying between them. The CDR3 sequence: CASSVAPGTGELFF. CDR3 DNA sequence: TGTGCCAGCAGCGTAGCCCCGGGGACCGGGGAGCTGTTTTTT.

This chain uses TRBV10-1 with TRBJ2-3; D is tentatively TRBD1 or TRBD2 (6 bases each). Trimming removed 5 bases at V and 5 bases at J, with 14 bases between. The V gene's germline CDR1 is WNHNN and CDR2 SYGVQD (reference sequence). The CDR3 extends over 14 amino acids. The CDR3 sequence is CASSSTGRGDTQYF. In DNA form, the CDR3 reads TGCGCCAGCAGTTCTACAGGGCGGGGAGATACGCAGTATTTT.

This chain connects TRBV7-8 to TRBJ1-1; TRBD1 is a possible D gene (5 bases). V lost 1 base to trimming and J lost 3 bases, with 18 bases between them. There are 17 residues in the CDR3. CDR1 and CDR2 (germline): SGHVS, FQNEAQ. The CDR3 region is CASSLDGVWGNDTEAFF. The CDR3 DNA sequence: TGTGCCAGCAGCTTAGATGGGGTTTGGGGGAACGACACTGAAGCTTTCTTT.

V gene TRBV7-9 combines with J gene TRBJ2-2; the D is unclear. This CDR3 contains 16 residues. CDR1 and CDR2 (germline): SEHNR, FQNEAQ (reference sequence). The V and J ends lost 1 base and 3 bases respectively, with 12 bases between them. DNA of the CDR3: TGTGCCAGCAGCTTAGGAGGTAGCAGGTACACCGGGGAGCTGTTTTTT. As protein: CASSLGGSRYTGELFF.

V and J are TRBV5-4 and TRBJ2-1; the match to TRBD2 covers 7 bases. V dropped 4 bases and J dropped 9; count of bases not matched to a gene: 7. Germline loops: CDR1 SGHNT, CDR2 YYREEE (reference sequence). This CDR3 is built from 13 residues. The CDR3 DNA sequence: TGTGCCAGCAGCGGGGGGAGGGGCGGTGAGCAGTTCTTC. Protein product: CASSGGRGGEQFF.

This sequence joins TRBV7-9 and TRBJ2-6, with D possibly matching TRBD1 (5 bases). Trimming pared 7 bases from V and 1 base from J, leaving 8 bases between. The CDR3 loop spans 14 amino acids. Germline values: CDR1 SEHNR, CDR2 FQNEAQ (reference sequence). CDR3 residues: CASTGSSGANVLTF. In DNA form, the CDR3 reads TGTGCCAGCACAGGGTCGTCTGGGGCCAACGTCCTGACTTTC.

V gene TRBV5-4 combines with J gene TRBJ2-7; 7 nucleotides align to TRBD1. This CDR3 spans 17 amino acids. With V trimmed by 0 bases and J by 0 bases, 9 bases remained unmatched. The V gene's germline CDR1 is SGHNT and CDR2 YYREEE (reference sequence). The CDR3 region is CASSLEPTGTSSYEQYF. In DNA, the CDR3 is TGTGCCAGCAGCTTGGAACCGACAGGGACCAGCTCCTACGAGCAGTACTTC.

The chain carries TRBV5-4 and TRBJ1-2, with D possibly TRBD1 on 6 matching bases. Germline lookup yields CDR1 SGHNT and CDR2 YYREEE (reference sequence). Trimming took 6 bases from V and 5 from J, leaving 17 bases between them. The CDR3 consists of 14 residues. This chain's CDR3 is CASTQQGPVYGYTF. CDR3 coding DNA: TGTGCCAGCACACAACAGGGCCCTGTTTATGGCTACACCTTC.

This chain links TRBV10-3 with TRBJ1-3; D ambiguous. The CDR3 has 13 amino acids. The V end lost 5 bases, the J end lost 3 bases, and 8 bases lay between the germline ends. Germline values: CDR1 ENHRY, CDR2 SYGVKD. The CDR3 sequence is CAISKMDGNTIYF. The DNA of the CDR3 is TGTGCCATCAGTAAGATGGATGGAAACACCATATATTTT.

J is TRBJ1-2 and V is TRBV5-4, with TRBD1 matching over 7 bases. J was trimmed by 4 bases and V by 3 bases; bases with no gene match: 6. The CDR3 has 14 amino acids. Germline V gene sequence: CDR1 SGHNT, CDR2 YYREEE (reference sequence). This chain's CDR3 is CASSYRQGGYGYTF. CDR3 in DNA: TGTGCCAGCAGCTACCGACAGGGCGGCTATGGCTACACCTTC.

The chain joins TRBV6-5 to TRBJ1-3; D call uncertain. CDR1 MNHEY and CDR2 SVGAGI come from the germline V gene. This CDR3 has 16 residues. V lost 0 bases and J lost 0, with 9 bases in between. This chain's CDR3 is CASSYSEGLSGNTIYF. The CDR3, as DNA: TGTGCCAGCAGTTACTCGGAAGGCCTCTCTGGAAACACCATATATTTT.

With respect to this clone: Other DNA sequences in the sample encode the same CDR3. The J gene is TRBJ1-2, the V gene TRBV5-6; TRBD1 aligns across 7 bases. This CDR3 contains 13 residues. V lost 2 bases to trimming and J lost 4 bases; unmatched junction nucleotides: 2. In germline, CDR1 is SGHDT, CDR2 YYEEEE. The CDR3 spells CASSLGGTYGYTF. The DNA for the CDR3 is TGTGCCAGCAGCTTAGGGGGCACCTATGGCTACACCTTC.

This clone was observed once. The chain employs TRBV5-4 and TRBJ2-3; TRBD1 is a possible D gene (6 bases). The CDR3 is made up of 13 amino acids. V lost 4 bases to trimming and J lost 8 bases, with 14 bases between them. The germline V gene encodes CDR1 SGHNT and CDR2 YYREEE (reference sequence). Here the CDR3 reads CASSHIQGATQYF. CDR3 DNA sequence: TGTGCCAGCAGCCATATACAGGGTGCTACGCAGTATTTT.

The CDR3 nucleotides read TGTGCCAGCAGCTTCGTTGGACAGTCATACGAGCAGTACTTC. Its translation is CASSFVGQSYEQYF. V and J are TRBV7-9 and TRBJ2-7; a weak D match, TRBD1 (6 bases). The length of the CDR3 is 14 residues. V lost 3 bases and J 4 bases, leaving 13 bases between the germline ends. Germline V lookup: CDR1 SEHNR, CDR2 FQNEAQ (reference sequence).

This chain joins TRBV29-1 and TRBJ1-4; TRBD1 aligns across 9 bases. V shed 7 bases and J 6 bases; nucleotides not matched to a gene: 9. CDR3 length: 14 residues. Germline values: CDR1 SQVTM, CDR2 ANQGSEA. The CDR3 DNA is TGCAGCGCGAAACCGGGACAGGGTGATGAAAAACTGTTTTTT. This gives the protein CSAKPGQGDEKLFF.

This chain uses TRBV7-3 with TRBJ2-3; 8 bases match TRBD2. CDR1 is SGHTA and CDR2 is FQGTGA in the germline V gene. V lost 5 bases and J lost 1; bases outside the gene matches: 8. CDR3 length equals 16 residues. CDR3 in amino acids: CASSLQAGVGTDTQYF. CDR3 nucleotide sequence: TGTGCCAGCAGCCTTCAAGCGGGGGTGGGCACAGATACGCAGTATTTT.

The chain links TRBV28 to TRBJ2-7; D is possibly TRBD1 or TRBD2 (6 bases each). Germline loops: CDR1 MDHEN, CDR2 SYDVKM. V was shortened by 0 bases and J by 0 bases, with 12 bases between the two germline ends. The CDR3 has 16 amino acids. The CDR3 DNA sequence: TGTGCCAGCAGTTTATGGGGGGGACAAAACTCCTACGAGCAGTACTTC. It encodes CASSLWGGQNSYEQYF.

This clone was seen a single time. The chain employs TRBV5-1 and TRBJ2-7; D is undetermined. Germline CDR1 and CDR2: SGHRS and YFSETQ. The CDR3 contains 14 residues. V was pared by 4 bases and J by 3 bases, with 14 bases between. The CDR3, as DNA: TGCGCCAGCAGCCCGGCATGGGGTGTCTACGAGCAGTACTTC. Translating it yields CASSPAWGVYEQYF.

The genes are TRBV30 and TRBJ1-5; a weak D match, TRBD1 (5 bases). This CDR3 comprises 15 residues. Germline V gene data show CDR1 as GTSNPN and CDR2 as SVGIG (reference sequence). Trimming left V 0 bases short and J 3 bases short, with 12 bases between. The CDR3, as DNA: TGTGCCTGGAGTGTTGGGACTATTTCCAATCAGCCCCAGCATTTT. This translates into CAWSVGTISNQPQHF. Filled out from reference TRBV30 and TRBJ1-5, the complete variable domain reads SQTIHQWPATLVQPVGSPLSLECTVEGTSNPNLYWYRQAAGRGLQLLFYSVGIGQISSEVPQNLSASRPQDRQFILSSKKLLLSDSGFYLCAWSVGTISNQPQHFGDGTRLSIL.